This entry lists 27 T cell receptor beta chains sequenced from one sample in a study of blood T cell repertoires in COVID-19. The table came from immunoSEQ multiplex PCR; TCRdb's copy has only in-frame clones and leaves some out. Of fewer than 200,000 clones detected, roughly 76% appear once; the ten largest clones hold around 10%. The specimen sequenced was peripheral blood. Receptors originate from a woman between 35 and 50 years old with COVID-19, enrolled during active disease.

V and J are TRBV5-6 and TRBJ2-1, with 12 nucleotides matching TRBD2. CDR3 size: 17 residues. V shed 3 bases and J 4 bases; nucleotides not matched to a gene: 8. Germline-derived CDR1 and CDR2 are SGHDT and YYEEEE. CDR3 loop: CASSSTLTSGSYNEQFF. The CDR3 bases are TGTGCCAGCAGCTCAACCCTGACTAGCGGGAGTTACAATGAGCAGTTCTTC.

In this sample, this clone turned up many times. The chain's CDR3 is CATSDLVGQAELYEQYV. Written as DNA, the CDR3 is TGTGCCACCAGTGATTTGGTTGGACAGGCGGAACTTTACGAGCAGTACGTC. The chain combines TRBV24-1 with TRBJ2-7; 7 bases match TRBD1. CDR1 KGHDR and CDR2 SFDVKD come from the germline V gene. Unmatched junction bases numbered 11, after V lost 0 bases and J lost 4 bases. CDR3 length: 17 residues.

The rearrangement links TRBV18 to TRBJ2-1, with D possibly matching TRBD2 (5 bases). The V and J ends lost 2 bases and 12 bases respectively, with 20 bases between them. CDR1 and CDR2 (germline): KGHSH, LQKENI. The CDR3 has 15 residues. The CDR3 DNA follows: TGTGCCAGCTCACCAGGTTCGGAGCGGAAGGGAGTGCAGTTCTTC. This translates into CASSPGSERKGVQFF.

This chain uses TRBV7-3 with TRBJ2-5, with TRBD1 matching 8 bases. Per the germline V gene, CDR1 is SGHTA and CDR2 is FQGTGA. V lost 3 bases, J lost 2 bases, and 2 bases stayed unmatched. The CDR3 loop spans 14 amino acids. The CDR3 reads CASSLTGEQETQYF. For the CDR3, the DNA is TGTGCCAGCAGCTTGACAGGGGAGCAAGAGACCCAGTACTTC.

The rearrangement uses TRBV7-3 and TRBJ2-6; TRBD1 matches at 9 bases. The CDR3 is made up of 17 amino acids. Germline V gene sequence: CDR1 SGHTA, CDR2 FQGTGA. J was trimmed by 0 bases and V by 3 bases; bases with no gene match: 3. CDR3 nucleotides: TGTGCCAGCAGCTTGGGACAGGGAAACTCTGGGGCCAACGTCCTGACTTTC. It encodes CASSLGQGNSGANVLTF.

The chain uses TRBV14 and TRBJ1-3, with 7 bases fitting TRBD1. The germline V gene encodes CDR1 SGHDN and CDR2 FVKESK. Trimming removed 4 bases from V and 3 bases from J; junction bases left unmatched: 6. The CDR3 extends over 15 amino acids. The CDR3 bases are TGTGCCAGCAGCCGAGACAGGGTGGTTGGAAACACCATATATTTT. This codes for CASSRDRVVGNTIYF.

The V and J genes are TRBV19 and TRBJ1-2; a weak D match, TRBD1 (5 bases). V lost 3 bases and J 1 base, leaving 9 bases between the germline ends. In germline, CDR1 is LNHDA, CDR2 SQIVND (reference sequence). The CDR3 length is 14 residues. The CDR3 region has the DNA TGTGCCAGTAGTATCCAAGGGGTTAACTATGGCTACACCTTC. This encodes CASSIQGVNYGYTF.

This clone showed up just once. V is TRBV5-6 and J is TRBJ1-6; 9 positions agree with TRBD1. CDR3 length: 14 residues. J lost 10 bases, V lost 5 bases, and 7 bases had no gene match. Germline V gives CDR1 SGHDT, CDR2 YYEEEE. The CDR3 sequence: CASRDGTGRSPLHF. CDR3 nucleotide sequence: TGTGCCAGCAGAGACGGGACAGGGAGATCACCCCTCCACTTT.

This sequence joins TRBV3-1 (or the pseudogene TRBV3-2) and TRBJ2-4, with D perhaps matching TRBD1 (6 bases). CDR3 length equals 13 residues. Trimming removed 0 bases at V and 9 bases at J, with 9 bases between. Germline CDR1 reads LGHDT; CDR2 reads YNNKEL (reference sequence). The CDR3 region is CASSQDSGAIQYF. The CDR3 coding sequence is TGTGCCAGCAGCCAAGATTCAGGGGCCATTCAGTACTTC.

This rearrangement joins TRBV20-1 to TRBJ1-5; the D gene is possibly TRBD1 (5 bases). CDR3 length equals 15 residues. Between the trimmed V and J ends, which lost 3 bases and 4 bases, there was a span of 16 bases. Per the germline V gene, CDR1 is DFQATT and CDR2 is SNEGSKA (reference sequence). The CDR3 sequence: CSASRSQDNNQPQHF. The CDR3 nucleotides read TGCAGTGCTAGTCGGTCGCAGGACAATAATCAGCCCCAGCATTTT.

V usage is TRBV7-9 and J usage is TRBJ1-2; 11 bases are a match to TRBD1. CDR1 is SEHNR and CDR2 is FQNEAQ in the germline V gene (reference sequence). The V gene end was trimmed by 4 bases and the J gene end by 6 bases; junction bases not matched to a gene: 1. This CDR3 has 13 residues. CDR3 nucleotides: TGTGCCAGCAGCTCGGACAGGGGGCATGGCTACACCTTC. Translation gives CASSSDRGHGYTF.

The rearrangement joins TRBV14 to TRBJ1-1; TRBD1 aligns across 8 bases. CDR1 is SGHDN, CDR2 FVKESK, per germline. After removal of 2 bases from V and 3 bases from J, the junction contained 5 bases not matched to a gene. The CDR3 loop spans 15 amino acids. In nucleotides, the CDR3 is TGTGCCAGCAGCCAACGGACAGGGTTCGACACTGAAGCTTTCTTT. Translation: CASSQRTGFDTEAFF.

The rearrangement joins TRBV15 to TRBJ1-2; 8 bases line up with TRBD1. V shed 5 bases, J shed 4 bases, and the junction held 9 bases outside the gene matches. Germline assignment: CDR1 LNHNV and CDR2 YYDKDF (reference sequence). The CDR3 has 15 residues. The CDR3 DNA sequence: TGTGCCACCAGCGGGGGTCTCACAGGGGGCTATGGCTACACCTTC. This codes for CATSGGLTGGYGYTF.

As concerns this clone: Other nucleotide sequences in the sample specify the same CDR3. The rearrangement uses TRBV18 and TRBJ2-5; D is unclear. Germline V gene sequence: CDR1 KGHSH, CDR2 LQKENI. The length of the CDR3 is 13 residues. Trimming stripped 0 bases from V and 4 bases from J, with 6 bases between. DNA of the CDR3: TGTGCCAGCTCACCACCGTCTTCAGAGACCCAGTACTTC. This encodes CASSPPSSETQYF.

The CDR3: CASSDTYNEQFF. The CDR3 DNA reads TGTGCCAGCAGCGATACTTACAATGAGCAGTTCTTC. The chain employs TRBV2 and TRBJ2-1; no clear D gene. V gave up 6 bases and J gave up 4 bases, with 7 bases separating them. Looked up from germline, CDR1 is SNHLY and CDR2 is FYNNEI. This CDR3 region has 12 residues.

J is TRBJ1-6 and V is TRBV30; 7 bases are a match to TRBD1. The CDR3 has 17 residues. CDR1 and CDR2 (germline): GTSNPN, SVGIG (reference sequence). The junction had 9 bases not matched to a gene; V was cut back by 4 bases and J by 0 bases. The DNA for the CDR3 is TGTGCCTGGAAAGGGACAGCGAGGAGCTCCTATAATTCACCCCTCCACTTT. Encoded protein: CAWKGTARSSYNSPLHF.

The gene calls are TRBV19 and TRBJ2-5, with TRBD1 as a possible D gene (6 bases). The CDR3 contains 16 residues. CDR1 LNHDA and CDR2 SQIVND come from the germline V gene (reference sequence). Trimming left V 6 bases short and J 2 bases short, with 19 bases between. CDR3 nucleotides: TGTGCCAGTAGAAGGGGGTTTCTCTTGGTACAAGAGACCCAGTACTTC. This sequence encodes CASRRGFLLVQETQYF.

This clone was picked up a small number of times. This sequence joins TRBV7-9 and TRBJ1-1, with a weak D call TRBD1 (5 bases). Trimming cost V 1 base and J 8 bases, with 11 bases left between them. Germline CDR1 SEHNR, CDR2 FQNEAQ (reference sequence). This CDR3 comprises 13 residues. The CDR3 spells CASSLVGGMEAFF. The CDR3, as DNA: TGTGCCAGCAGCTTAGTCGGGGGGATGGAAGCTTTCTTT. Full variable domain (remainder filled in from reference TRBV7-9 and TRBJ1-1): DTGVSQNPRHKITKRGQNVTFRCDPISEHNRLYWYRQTLGQGPEFLTYFQNEAQLEKSRLLSDRFSAERPKGSFSTLEIQRTEQGDSAMYLCASSLVGGMEAFFGQGTRLTVV.

The chain is built from TRBV5-4 and TRBJ1-6, with 7 bases identical to TRBD1. The CDR3 is 14 amino acids. V lost 0 bases and J lost 6; bases outside the gene matches: 0. Germline V gene lookup returns CDR1 SGHNT and CDR2 YYREEE (reference sequence). DNA for the CDR3: TGTGCCAGCAGCTTGGACAGGGGTAATTCACCCCTCCACTTT. It specifies CASSLDRGNSPLHF.

This clone came up once. This chain uses TRBV5-4 with TRBJ2-5; 7 bases are shared with TRBD2. The germline CDR1 and CDR2 sequences are SGHNT and YYREEE (reference sequence). This CDR3 comprises 14 residues. Trimming removed 0 bases from V and 5 bases from J; junction bases left unmatched: 4. The CDR3 DNA follows: TGTGCCAGCAGCTTGGATAGCGGGTTGGAGACCCAGTACTTC. This codes for CASSLDSGLETQYF. The full variable domain, completed using reference TRBV5-4 and TRBJ2-5, is ETGVTQSPTHLIKTRGQQVTLRCSSQSGHNTVSWYQQALGQGPQFIFQYYREEENGRGNFPPRFSGLQFPNYSSELNVNALELDDSALYLCASSLDSGLETQYFGPGTRLLVL.

The rearrangement joins TRBV28 to TRBJ2-5; 8 nucleotides match TRBD1. CDR3 length: 14 amino acids. The V gene end was trimmed by 5 bases and the J gene end by 5 bases; junction bases not matched to a gene: 7. Germline V gene lookup returns CDR1 MDHEN and CDR2 SYDVKM. CDR3 loop: CASSPDRVAETQYF. DNA for the CDR3: TGTGCCAGCAGTCCGGACAGGGTTGCGGAGACCCAGTACTTC.

The chain has TRBV20-1 and TRBJ1-2; the match to TRBD1 covers 7 bases. This CDR3 is built from 13 residues. The V gene's germline CDR1 is DFQATT and CDR2 SNEGSKA (reference sequence). V lost 3 bases to trimming and J lost 4 bases; unmatched junction nucleotides: 5. For the CDR3, the DNA is TGCAGTGCTAGTTGGCAGGGGGGCTATGGCTACACCTTC. This encodes CSASWQGGYGYTF.

This chain uses TRBV3-1 (or the pseudogene TRBV3-2) with TRBJ2-2; 9 bases fit TRBD2. The germline CDR1 and CDR2 sequences are LGHDT and YNNKEL (reference sequence). This CDR3 has 18 amino acids. The J segment lost 3 bases and the V segment lost 0 bases, leaving 8 bases of the junction unmatched. This CDR3 is CASSQDIAGGPDTGELFF. As DNA, the CDR3 is TGTGCCAGCAGCCAAGATATCGCGGGAGGGCCAGACACCGGGGAGCTGTTTTTT.

This clone came up once. The chain combines TRBV5-1 with TRBJ1-1; 7 bases map to TRBD1. V was pared by 4 bases and J by 6 bases, with 6 bases of the junction left unmatched. CDR3 length: 13 amino acids. Germline lookup yields CDR1 SGHRS and CDR2 YFSETQ. The CDR3: CASSTGQIAEAFF. CDR3 coding DNA: TGCGCCAGCAGCACGGGACAGATCGCTGAAGCTTTCTTT.

This rearrangement joins TRBV27 to TRBJ2-3; the match to TRBD1 covers 8 bases. CDR3 length: 13 residues. Germline V gene lookup returns CDR1 MNHEY and CDR2 SMNVEV (reference sequence). J was trimmed by 5 bases and V by 4 bases; bases with no gene match: 2. The CDR3 sequence is CASSSTGVDTQYF. For the CDR3, the DNA is TGTGCCAGCAGTTCGACAGGGGTAGATACGCAGTATTTT.

This CDR3 is CASGALPGPQYEQYV. The DNA for the CDR3 is TGTGCCAGCGGGGCCCTACCTGGGCCGCAATACGAGCAGTACGTC. The genes are TRBV2 and TRBJ2-7; weak D call: TRBD1 (5 bases). V gave up 8 bases and J gave up 4 bases, with 21 bases separating them. There are 15 residues in the CDR3. CDR1 and CDR2 (germline): SNHLY, FYNNEI.

The chain combines TRBV19 with TRBJ1-5; no definite D call. This CDR3 spans 14 amino acids. CDR1 is LNHDA, CDR2 SQIVND, per germline (reference sequence). The V end lost 5 bases, the J end lost 6 bases, and 14 bases lay between the germline ends. This CDR3 is CASSGGPYIQPQHF. The CDR3 bases are TGTGCCAGTAGTGGAGGGCCCTATATTCAGCCCCAGCATTTT.